The 17 T cell receptor beta chains reported below all come from one sample, sequenced in a study of T-cell reconstitution after alpha-beta-depleted transplantation in children (dated by TCRdb to 2016 to 2017). The library was produced with PCR. For sequencing, an Illumina HiSeq 2500 was employed. Molecular barcoding was employed in the preparation of TCR libraries, with unique molecular identifiers being used to normalize TCRbeta repertoire quantification. TCRdb trimmed the raw reads at Q25, called clones with MiXCR and kept productive beta chains. Identical CDR3 proteins give one entry, which carries the most common genes and DNA. This sample is represented by hundreds of thousands of distinct CDR3 sequences; 15% to 20% of them were singletons. Jointly, the top ten make up 3.3% of the sample. The sequences come from PBMCs from the stem cell graft donor, collected from the stem cell graft. These receptors were collected from a human donor who donated a stem cell graft to a child with acute lymphoblastic leukemia.

The V and J genes are TRBV5-1 and TRBJ2-2, with a possible D match to TRBD2 (5 bases). CDR3 size: 15 residues. CDR1 and CDR2 (germline): SGHRS, YFSETQ. The germline V and J ends were trimmed by 1 base and 13 bases, with 20 bases remaining between them. The CDR3 protein is CASSLTGRESMRLFF. DNA of the CDR3: TGCGCCAGCAGCTTGACCGGACGGGAATCAATGAGGCTGTTTTTT.

The chain links TRBV4-1 to TRBJ1-4; 7 positions match TRBD1. The J segment lost 7 bases and the V segment lost 7 bases, leaving 18 bases of the junction unmatched. CDR1 and CDR2 from the germline V gene are MGHRA and YSYEKL. The CDR3 contains 17 residues. The CDR3 is CASTDRNTGAPVEKLFF. The CDR3 DNA is TGCGCCAGCACCGACAGAAATACAGGGGCGCCTGTTGAAAAACTGTTTTTT.

J is TRBJ1-4 and V is TRBV9; tentatively, D is TRBD1 (5 bases). Germline V gene lookup returns CDR1 SGDLS and CDR2 YYNGEE. V dropped 3 bases and J dropped 5 bases, with 8 bases sitting between them. CDR3 length: 13 residues. CDR3 loop: CASSAAGNEKLFF. CDR3 nucleotide sequence: TGTGCCAGCAGCGCGGCAGGGAATGAAAAACTGTTTTTT.

Only a few counts were recorded for this clonotype. The rearrangement uses TRBV5-1 and TRBJ2-5; no clear D. V was cut by 6 bases and J by 4 bases, with 19 bases left in between. CDR1 is SGHRS and CDR2 is YFSETQ in the germline V gene. The CDR3 contains 15 residues. As DNA, the CDR3 is TGCGCCAGCACCCCTGGGTTAAAAGTTGTAGAGACCCAGTACTTC. The encoded protein is CASTPGLKVVETQYF.

This clonotype showed up just a few times. This rearrangement joins TRBV10-2 to TRBJ2-3; the D gene is possibly TRBD2 (6 bases). Germline loops: CDR1 WSHSY, CDR2 SAAADI. CDR3 size: 15 residues. V was pared by 8 bases and J by 2 bases, with 17 bases between. The CDR3 reads CASGGLFGDTDTQYF. CDR3 coding DNA: TGCGCCAGCGGGGGACTTTTTGGGGACACAGATACGCAGTATTTT.

Only a few counts were recorded for this clonotype. The J gene is TRBJ2-7, the V gene TRBV20-1; D assignment may be TRBD1 or TRBD2 (6 bases each). The CDR3 sequence is 17 residues long. The ends were cut back, 3 bases at V and 0 bases at J, with 21 bases in the middle. Germline loops: CDR1 DFQATT, CDR2 SNEGSKA (reference sequence). CDR3 residues: CSARGGGLLATSYEQYF. The DNA of the CDR3 is TGCAGTGCTAGGGGGGGCGGCTTACTAGCCACCTCCTACGAGCAGTACTTC.

V and J are TRBV29-1 and TRBJ2-7; D perhaps matches TRBD1 (5 bases). V lost 1 base, J lost 2 bases, and 12 bases lay in between. This CDR3 comprises 14 residues. The V gene's germline CDR1 is SQVTM and CDR2 ANQGSEA. As DNA, the CDR3 is TGCAGCGTTGAAGGCAGGGAAAACCCCTACGAGCAGTACTTC. Translated, it gives CSVEGRENPYEQYF.

This rearrangement joins TRBV7-9 to TRBJ2-1; 13 bases agree with TRBD2. The germline CDR1 and CDR2 sequences are SEHNR and FQNEAQ (reference sequence). Trimming took 5 bases from V and 6 from J; bases not matched to a gene: 4. The CDR3 runs 15 residues. CDR3 region: CASSETSGGFNEQFF. For the CDR3, the DNA is TGTGCCAGCAGCGAGACTAGCGGGGGGTTCAATGAGCAGTTCTTC.

This clonotype was observed a handful of times. This rearrangement joins TRBV5-1 to TRBJ2-2; TRBD2 matches at 13 bases. Trimming removed 4 bases from V and 6 bases from J; junction bases left unmatched: 6. The CDR3 has 16 amino acids. Germline V lookup: CDR1 SGHRS, CDR2 YFSETQ. The CDR3 DNA is TGCGCCAGCAGCGTGACTAGCGGGAGGCCACCCGGGGAGCTGTTTTTT. The encoded protein is CASSVTSGRPPGELFF.

In this sample, this clonotype turned up a few times. This chain joins TRBV5-1 and TRBJ2-1, with 10 bases that match TRBD1. This CDR3 is 15 amino acids long. Germline trimming cut 7 bases from V and 0 bases from J; bases unmatched to any gene: 4. The germline V gene has CDR1 SGHRS and CDR2 YFSETQ. This CDR3 reads CASGDRGLSYNEQFF. Written as DNA, the CDR3 is TGCGCCAGCGGCGACAGGGGGCTCTCCTACAATGAGCAGTTCTTC.

This sequence joins TRBV11-1 and TRBJ2-5; tentatively, D is TRBD1 (5 bases). CDR3 length: 14 residues. CDR1 is SGHAT and CDR2 is FQDESV in the germline V gene (reference sequence). Trimming took off 7 bases at V and 5 bases at J, with 17 bases between the two ends. The CDR3 sequence is CASTPRGLKETQYF. Here the CDR3 DNA reads TGTGCCAGCACACCAAGGGGTCTAAAGGAGACCCAGTACTTC. The full variable domain, rest sourced from reference TRBV11-1 and TRBJ2-5, is EAEVAQSPRYKITEKSQAVAFWCDPISGHATLYWYRQILGQGPELLVQFQDESVVDDSQLPKDRFSAERLKGVDSTLKIQPAELGDSAMYLCASTPRGLKETQYFGPGTRLLVL.

This sequence joins TRBV29-1 and TRBJ2-5; D call uncertain. Germline V gene lookup returns CDR1 SQVTM and CDR2 ANQGSEA. Trimming left V 4 bases short and J 5 bases short, with 17 bases between. The CDR3 is 14 residues long. In nucleotides, the CDR3 is TGCAGCGTTGGGGGTGCAGGTGGCAGGGAGACCCAGTACTTC. Translated: CSVGGAGGRETQYF.

This clonotype was counted between two and nine times. The CDR3 bases are TGCGCCAGCAGATACGCGACAGGAGAGGGGCAAGAGACCCAGTACTTC. Protein: CASRYATGEGQETQYF. The chain links TRBV5-1 to TRBJ2-5, with a tentative D call TRBD1 (6 bases). V lost 5 bases and J 2 bases, leaving 19 bases between the germline ends. This CDR3 spans 16 amino acids. CDR1 SGHRS and CDR2 YFSETQ come from the germline V gene.

This clonotype was detected a few times. The rearrangement uses TRBV5-1 and TRBJ2-2; 11 bases agree with TRBD2. CDR1 is SGHRS, CDR2 YFSETQ, per germline. The CDR3 spans 18 residues. V was pared by 4 bases and J by 4 bases, with 12 bases of the junction left unmatched. CDR3 protein: CASSQRTGTSGTTGELFF. CDR3 coding DNA: TGCGCCAGCAGCCAACGAACCGGGACTAGCGGCACCACCGGGGAGCTGTTTTTT. The variable domain in full, completed from reference TRBV5-1 and TRBJ2-2, reads KAGVTQTPRYLIKTRGQQVTLSCSPISGHRSVSWYQQTPGQGLQFLFEYFSETQRNKGNFPGRFSGRQFSNSRSEMNVSTLELGDSALYLCASSQRTGTSGTTGELFFGEGSRLTVL.

V gene TRBV4-1 combines with J gene TRBJ1-1; no definite D call. This CDR3 has 11 amino acids. Germline-derived CDR1 and CDR2 are MGHRA and YSYEKL. Trimming stripped 8 bases from V and 6 bases from J, with 10 bases between. CDR3 protein: CASRGFAEAFF. The CDR3 bases are TGCGCCAGCCGAGGTTTCGCTGAAGCTTTCTTT.

This clonotype was recorded a few times. The CDR3 sequence is CASSQADLGGLNSPLHF. CDR3 in DNA: TGCGCCAGCAGCCAAGCGGACCTGGGGGGCCTTAATTCACCCCTCCACTTT. The chain has TRBV4-1 and TRBJ1-6; D perhaps matches TRBD1 (6 bases). Trimming pared 1 base from V and 6 bases from J, leaving 16 bases between. Looked up from germline, CDR1 is MGHRA and CDR2 is YSYEKL. This CDR3 is built from 17 residues.

This chain uses TRBV13 with TRBJ2-7; no clear D. The CDR3 runs 12 residues. Germline V gives CDR1 PRHDT, CDR2 FYEKMQ (reference sequence). The V end lost 5 bases, the J end lost 6 bases, and 11 bases lay between the germline ends. This chain's CDR3 is CASSQLESEQYF. CDR3 nucleotide sequence: TGTGCCAGCAGCCAGTTGGAGAGCGAGCAGTACTTC.